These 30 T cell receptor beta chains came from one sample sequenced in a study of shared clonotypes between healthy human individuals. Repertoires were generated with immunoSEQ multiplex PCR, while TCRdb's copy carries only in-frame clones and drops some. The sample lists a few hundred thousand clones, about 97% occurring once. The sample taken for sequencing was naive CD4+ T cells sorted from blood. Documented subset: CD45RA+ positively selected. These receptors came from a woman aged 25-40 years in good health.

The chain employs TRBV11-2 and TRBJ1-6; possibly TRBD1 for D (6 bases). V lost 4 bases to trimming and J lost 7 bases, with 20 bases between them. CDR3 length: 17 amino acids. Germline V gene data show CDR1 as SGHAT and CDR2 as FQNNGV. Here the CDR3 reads CASSSIGSTGLNSPLHF. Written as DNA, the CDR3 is TGTGCCAGCAGCTCGATTGGGTCGACAGGCCTGAATTCACCCCTCCACTTT. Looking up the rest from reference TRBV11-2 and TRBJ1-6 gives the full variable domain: EAGVAQSPRYKIIEKRQSVAFWCNPISGHATLYWYQQILGQGPKLLIQFQNNGVVDDSQLPKDRFSAERLKGVDSTLKIQPAKLEDSAVYLCASSSIGSTGLNSPLHFGNGTRLTVT.

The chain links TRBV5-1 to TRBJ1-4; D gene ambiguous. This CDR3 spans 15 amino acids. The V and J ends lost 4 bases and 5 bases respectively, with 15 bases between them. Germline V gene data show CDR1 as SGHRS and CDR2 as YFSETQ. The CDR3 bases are TGCGCCAGCAGCGTGAACGGTCTTGGAAATGAAAAACTGTTTTTT. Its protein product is CASSVNGLGNEKLFF.

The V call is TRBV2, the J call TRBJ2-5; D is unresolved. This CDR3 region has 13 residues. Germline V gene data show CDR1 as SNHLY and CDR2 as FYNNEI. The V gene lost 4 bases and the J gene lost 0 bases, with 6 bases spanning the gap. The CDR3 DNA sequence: TGTGCCAGCAGTGCTGGGGACCAAGAGACCCAGTACTTC. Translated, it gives CASSAGDQETQYF.

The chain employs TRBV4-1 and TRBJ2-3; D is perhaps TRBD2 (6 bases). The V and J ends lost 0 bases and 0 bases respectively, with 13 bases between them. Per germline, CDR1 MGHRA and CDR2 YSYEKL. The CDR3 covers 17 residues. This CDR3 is CASSQDRYGTSTDTQYF. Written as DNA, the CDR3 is TGCGCCAGCAGCCAAGATCGGTACGGGACTAGCACAGATACGCAGTATTTT.

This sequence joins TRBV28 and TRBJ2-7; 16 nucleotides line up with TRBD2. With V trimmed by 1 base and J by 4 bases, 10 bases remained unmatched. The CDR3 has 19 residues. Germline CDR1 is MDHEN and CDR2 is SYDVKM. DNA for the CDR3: TGTGCCAGCAGTTTATTCCCGGGACTAGCGGGAGGGCCTGGGTACGAGCAGTACTTC. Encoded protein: CASSLFPGLAGGPGYEQYF.

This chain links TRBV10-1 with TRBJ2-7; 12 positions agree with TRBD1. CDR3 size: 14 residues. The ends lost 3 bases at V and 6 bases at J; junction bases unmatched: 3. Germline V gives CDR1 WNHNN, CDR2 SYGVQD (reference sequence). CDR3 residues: CASSDRGQGAEQYF. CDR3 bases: TGCGCCAGCAGTGATAGGGGACAGGGGGCCGAGCAGTACTTC.

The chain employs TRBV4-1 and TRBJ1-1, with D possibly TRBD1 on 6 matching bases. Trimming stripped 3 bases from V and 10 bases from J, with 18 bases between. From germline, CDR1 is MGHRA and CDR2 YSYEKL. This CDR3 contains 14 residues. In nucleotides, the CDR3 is TGCGCCAGCAGCCAGATTAGGACAGATCTTCCAGCTTTCTTT. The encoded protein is CASSQIRTDLPAFF.

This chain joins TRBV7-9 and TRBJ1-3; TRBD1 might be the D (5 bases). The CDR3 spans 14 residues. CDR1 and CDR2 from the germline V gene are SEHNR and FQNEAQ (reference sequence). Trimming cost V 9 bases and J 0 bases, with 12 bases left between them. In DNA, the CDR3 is TGTGCCAGTGGGACCGGCTTCTCTGGAAACACCATATATTTT. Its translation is CASGTGFSGNTIYF.

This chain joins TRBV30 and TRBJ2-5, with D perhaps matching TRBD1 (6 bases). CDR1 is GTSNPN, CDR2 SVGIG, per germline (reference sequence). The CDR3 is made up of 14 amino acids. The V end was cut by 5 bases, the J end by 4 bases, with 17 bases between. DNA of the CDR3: TGTGCCTGGGGTCCCTGGGGGCGCCCAGAGACCCAGTACTTC. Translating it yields CAWGPWGRPETQYF.

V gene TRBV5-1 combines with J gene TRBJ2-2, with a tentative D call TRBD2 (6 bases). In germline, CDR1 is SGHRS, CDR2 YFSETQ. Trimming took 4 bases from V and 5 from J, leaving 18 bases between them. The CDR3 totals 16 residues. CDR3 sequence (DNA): TGCGCCAGCAGCCCGGCGGACAACGCGGGGACCGGGGAGCTGTTTTTT. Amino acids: CASSPADNAGTGELFF.

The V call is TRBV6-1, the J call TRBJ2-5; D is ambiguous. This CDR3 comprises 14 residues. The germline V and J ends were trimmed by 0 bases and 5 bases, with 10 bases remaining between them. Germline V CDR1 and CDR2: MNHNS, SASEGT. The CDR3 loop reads CASSEAVYFETQYF. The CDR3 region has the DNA TGTGCCAGCAGTGAAGCGGTCTATTTTGAGACCCAGTACTTC.

Written as DNA, the CDR3 is TGTGCCAGCAGTTTATTTAGGGGACAGTACGAGCAGTACTTC. This encodes CASSLFRGQYEQYF. The chain carries TRBV28 and TRBJ2-7; 7 bases are shared with TRBD1. The CDR3 contains 14 residues. Trimming removed 1 base from V and 4 bases from J; junction bases left unmatched: 4. Germline CDR1 reads MDHEN; CDR2 reads SYDVKM.

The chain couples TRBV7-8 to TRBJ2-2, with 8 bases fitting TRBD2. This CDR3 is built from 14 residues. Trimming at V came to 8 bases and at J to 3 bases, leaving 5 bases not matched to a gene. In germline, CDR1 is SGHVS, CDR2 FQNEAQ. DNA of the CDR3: TGTGCCAGCCAGCGGGAGCGACACACCGGGGAGCTGTTTTTT. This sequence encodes CASQRERHTGELFF.

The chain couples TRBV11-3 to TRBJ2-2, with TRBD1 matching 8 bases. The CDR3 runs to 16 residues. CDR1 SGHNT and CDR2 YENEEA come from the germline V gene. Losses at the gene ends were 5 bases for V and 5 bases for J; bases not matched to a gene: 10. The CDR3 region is CASSTWTGTSTGELFF. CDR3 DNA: TGTGCCAGCAGCACCTGGACAGGGACGTCAACCGGGGAGCTGTTTTTT.

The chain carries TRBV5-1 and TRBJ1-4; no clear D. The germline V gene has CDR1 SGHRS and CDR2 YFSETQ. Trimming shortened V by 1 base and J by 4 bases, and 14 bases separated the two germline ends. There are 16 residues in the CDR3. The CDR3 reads CASSLFGDLGNEKLFF. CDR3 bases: TGCGCCAGCAGCTTGTTTGGGGATTTGGGTAATGAAAAACTGTTTTTT.

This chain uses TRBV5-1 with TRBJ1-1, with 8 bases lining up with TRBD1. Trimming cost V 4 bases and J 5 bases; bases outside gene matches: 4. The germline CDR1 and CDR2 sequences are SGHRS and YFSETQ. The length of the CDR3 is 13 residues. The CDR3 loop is CASSDTGGTEAFF. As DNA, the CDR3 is TGCGCCAGCAGCGATACAGGGGGAACTGAAGCTTTCTTT.

CDR3 sequence (DNA): TGTGCCAGAAGCGGTGACCGGGACAGAAGAAGCAATCAGCCCCAGCATTTT. Amino acids: CARSGDRDRRSNQPQHF. The chain employs TRBV5-3 and TRBJ1-5; 7 bases map to TRBD1. TRBV5-3 is an open reading frame whose function is uncertain. J gave up 1 base and V 4 bases, and 11 bases lay outside the gene matches. This CDR3 has 17 amino acids.

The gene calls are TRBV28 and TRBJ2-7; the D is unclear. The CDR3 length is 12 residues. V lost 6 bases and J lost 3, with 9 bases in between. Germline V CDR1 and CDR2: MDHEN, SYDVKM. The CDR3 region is CASRGTVYEQYF. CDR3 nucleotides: TGTGCCAGCAGGGGAACAGTCTACGAGCAGTACTTC.

The CDR3 DNA follows: TGCAGCGTTTCCCCGGCGGAATCGCAGTTCTTC. It is translated as CSVSPAESQFF. This chain uses TRBV29-1 with TRBJ2-1; no clear D. V lost 5 bases, J lost 12 bases, and 14 bases lay in between. CDR3 length: 11 amino acids. Germline V gene data show CDR1 as SQVTM and CDR2 as ANQGSEA.

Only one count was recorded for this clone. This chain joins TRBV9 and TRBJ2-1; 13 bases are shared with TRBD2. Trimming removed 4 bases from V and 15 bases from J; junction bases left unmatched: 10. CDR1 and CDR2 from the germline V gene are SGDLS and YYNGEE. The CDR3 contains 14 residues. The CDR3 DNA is TGTGCCAGCAGCCAGGGACTAGCGGGAAAAGGGAGGTTCTTC. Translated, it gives CASSQGLAGKGRFF.

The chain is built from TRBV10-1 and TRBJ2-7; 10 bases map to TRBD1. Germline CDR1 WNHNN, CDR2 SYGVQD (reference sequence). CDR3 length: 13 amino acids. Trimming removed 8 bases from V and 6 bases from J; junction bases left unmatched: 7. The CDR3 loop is CASAGTGDGEQYF. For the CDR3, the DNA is TGCGCCAGCGCGGGGACAGGGGACGGCGAGCAGTACTTC.

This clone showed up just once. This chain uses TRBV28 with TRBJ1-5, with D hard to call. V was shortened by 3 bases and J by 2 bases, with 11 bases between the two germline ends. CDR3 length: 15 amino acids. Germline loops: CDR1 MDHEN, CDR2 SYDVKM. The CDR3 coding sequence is TGTGCCAGCAGTTTTCGACTCCGCGGCAATCAGCCCCAGCATTTT. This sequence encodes CASSFRLRGNQPQHF.

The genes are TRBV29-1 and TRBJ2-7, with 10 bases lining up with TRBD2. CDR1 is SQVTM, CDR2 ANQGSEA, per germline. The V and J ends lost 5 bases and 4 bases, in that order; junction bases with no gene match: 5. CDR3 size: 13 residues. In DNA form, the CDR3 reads TGCAGCGTTCTTGATAGCGGGAGGTACGAGCAGTACTTC. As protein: CSVLDSGRYEQYF.

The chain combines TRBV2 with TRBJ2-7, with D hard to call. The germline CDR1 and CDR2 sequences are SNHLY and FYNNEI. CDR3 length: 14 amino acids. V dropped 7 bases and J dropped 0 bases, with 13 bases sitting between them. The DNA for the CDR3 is TGTGCCAGCAATAACGGGTTAAGCTCCTACGAGCAGTACTTC. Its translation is CASNNGLSSYEQYF.

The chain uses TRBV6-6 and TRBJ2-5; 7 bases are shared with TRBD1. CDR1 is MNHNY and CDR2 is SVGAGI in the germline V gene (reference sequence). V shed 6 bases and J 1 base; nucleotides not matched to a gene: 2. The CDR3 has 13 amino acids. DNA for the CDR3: TGTGCCAGCAGGGGACAGACCCAAGAGACCCAGTACTTC. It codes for CASRGQTQETQYF.

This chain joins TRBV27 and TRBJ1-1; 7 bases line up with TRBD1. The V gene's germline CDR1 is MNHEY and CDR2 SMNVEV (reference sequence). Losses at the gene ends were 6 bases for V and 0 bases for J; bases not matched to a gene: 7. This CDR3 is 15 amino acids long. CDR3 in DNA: TGTGCCAGCAGCAAAACGACAGGGTTGAACACTGAAGCTTTCTTT. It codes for CASSKTTGLNTEAFF.

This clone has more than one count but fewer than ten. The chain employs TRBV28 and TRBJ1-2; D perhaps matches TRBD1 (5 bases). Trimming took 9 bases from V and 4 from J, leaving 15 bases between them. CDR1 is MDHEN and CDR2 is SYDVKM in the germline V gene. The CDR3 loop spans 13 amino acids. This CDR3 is CASNLQEIYGYTF. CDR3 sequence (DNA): TGTGCCAGTAACCTACAGGAGATCTATGGCTACACCTTC.

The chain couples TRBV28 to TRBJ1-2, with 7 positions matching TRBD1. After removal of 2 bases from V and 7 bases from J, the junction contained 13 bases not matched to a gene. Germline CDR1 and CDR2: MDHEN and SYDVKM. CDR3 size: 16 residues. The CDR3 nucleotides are TGTGCCAGCAGTTTAAGCACAGGGGAATTTGGTAGTGGCTACACCTTC. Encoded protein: CASSLSTGEFGSGYTF.

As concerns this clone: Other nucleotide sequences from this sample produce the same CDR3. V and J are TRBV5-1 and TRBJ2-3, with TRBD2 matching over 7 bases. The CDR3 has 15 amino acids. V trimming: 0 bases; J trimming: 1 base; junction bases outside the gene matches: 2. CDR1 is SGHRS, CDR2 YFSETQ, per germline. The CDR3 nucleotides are TGCGCCAGCAGCTTGGTGGCGGGAGGCACAGATACGCAGTATTTT. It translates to CASSLVAGGTDTQYF.

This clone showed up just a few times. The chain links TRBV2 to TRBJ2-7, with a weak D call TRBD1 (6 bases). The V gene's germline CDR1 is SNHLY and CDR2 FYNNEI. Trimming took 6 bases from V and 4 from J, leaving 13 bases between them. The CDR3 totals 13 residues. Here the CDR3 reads CASRKWTAYEQYF. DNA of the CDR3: TGTGCCAGCAGGAAATGGACAGCATACGAGCAGTACTTC.